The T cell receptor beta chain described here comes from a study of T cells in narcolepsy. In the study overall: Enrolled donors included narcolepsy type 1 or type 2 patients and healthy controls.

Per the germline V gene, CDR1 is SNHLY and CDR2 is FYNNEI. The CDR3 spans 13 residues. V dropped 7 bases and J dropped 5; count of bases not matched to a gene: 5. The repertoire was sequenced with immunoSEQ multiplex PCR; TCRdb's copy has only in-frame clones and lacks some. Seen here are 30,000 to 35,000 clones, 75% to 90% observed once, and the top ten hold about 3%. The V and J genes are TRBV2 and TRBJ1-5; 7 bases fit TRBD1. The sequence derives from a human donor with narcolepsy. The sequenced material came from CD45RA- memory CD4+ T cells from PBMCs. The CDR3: CASMRGQDQPQHF. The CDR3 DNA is TGTGCCAGCATGCGAGGACAGGATCAGCCCCAGCATTTT. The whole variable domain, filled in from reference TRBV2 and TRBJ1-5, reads EPEVTQTPSHQVTQMGQEVILRCVPISNHLYFYWYRQILGQKVEFLVSFYNNEISEKSEIFDDQFSVERPDGSNFTLKIRSTKLEDSAMYFCASMRGQDQPQHFGDGTRLSIL.